This is a list of T cell receptor beta chains from one sample in a study of T cell changes during pregnancy in multiple sclerosis. Data came from immunoSEQ multiplex PCR; TCRdb stores just in-frame clones and leaves some out. Here the sample spans tens of thousands of clones, 80% to 95% being singletons. The material sequenced was peripheral blood, taken before pregnancy. The origin of the receptors is a female donor with multiple sclerosis, enrolled in a pregnancy study. CDR3s include the opening cysteine and the closing phenylalanine or tryptophan. A D gene is named only where the DNA matches it firmly. Clone size is not always given. Where it is, it says once, few, many or a class for expanded clones.

>.|.|TRBV7-2|14|TRBJ1-3
CASSAANSGNTIYF
TGTGCCAGCAGCGCGGCCAACTCTGGAAACACCATATATTTT
>.|.|TRBV5-1|14|TRBJ1-1
CASSPTGRNTEAFF
TGCGCCAGCAGCCCGACAGGCAGGAACACTGAAGCTTTCTTT
>.|.|TRBV6-5|13|TRBJ2-1
CASRLDSYNEQFF
TGTGCCAGCCGCCTAGACTCCTACAATGAGCAGTTCTTC
>.|.|TRBV11-2|17|TRBJ2-7
CASSSPSTVSKSYEQYF
TGTGCCAGCAGCTCCCCTTCGACAGTCTCTAAGTCCTACGAGCAGTACTTC
>.|.|TRBV14|14|TRBJ2-7
CASSQGAESYEQYF
TGTGCCAGCAGCCAAGGTGCAGAATCCTACGAGCAGTACTTC
>.|TRBD1|TRBV7-9|16|TRBJ1-1
CASSSVQGAGKSEAFF
TGTGCCAGCAGCTCTGTACAGGGGGCCGGGAAGTCTGAAGCTTTCTTT
>once|TRBD1|TRBV5-4|15|TRBJ1-1
CASSPQGAYITEAFF
TGTGCCAGCAGCCCCCAGGGGGCGTACATCACTGAAGCTTTCTTT
>.|TRBD2|TRBV7-6|14|TRBJ2-2
CASSLVSGTGELFF
TGTGCCAGCAGCTTAGTTAGCGGGACCGGGGAGCTGTTTTTT
>.|TRBD1|TRBV5-1|13|TRBJ1-2
CASSPGQGGGYTF
TGCGCCAGCAGCCCGGGACAGGGAGGAGGCTACACCTTC
>.|TRBD1|TRBV27|15|TRBJ2-1
CASSLSTTGYNEQFF
TGTGCCAGCAGTTTATCTACGACAGGGTACAATGAGCAGTTCTTC
>.|TRBD2|TRBV2|13|TRBJ2-1
CASKGLAPNEQFF
TGTGCCAGCAAGGGACTAGCGCCGAATGAGCAGTTCTTC
>.|.|TRBV10-3|13|TRBJ1-3
CAIRGISGNTIYF
TGTGCCATAAGGGGGATCTCTGGAAACACCATATATTTT
>.|.|TRBV6-6|13|TRBJ2-7
CASSYSEEYEQYF
TGTGCCAGCAGTTACTCGGAGGAGTACGAGCAGTACTTC
>.|.|TRBV29-1|12|TRBJ2-4
CSVSLAKNIQYF
TGCAGCGTGTCTTTAGCCAAAAACATTCAGTACTTC
>.|TRBD2|TRBV4-1|19|TRBJ2-1
CASSHRTSGVLSSYNEQFF
TGCGCCAGCAGCCATCGGACTAGCGGAGTTTTAAGCTCCTACAATGAGCAGTTCTTC
>.|.|TRBV4-1|15|TRBJ1-3
CASSQASGPGNTIYF
TGCGCCAGCAGCCAAGCATCAGGGCCTGGAAACACCATATATTTT
>.|.|TRBV15|15|TRBJ2-7
CATSREPGTHYEQYF
TGTGCCACCAGCAGGGAACCCGGGACACACTACGAGCAGTACTTC
>.|.|TRBV19|16|TRBJ1-5
CASSIGTVYSNQPQHF
TGTGCCAGTAGTATCGGTACAGTTTATAGCAATCAGCCCCAGCATTTT
>.|.|TRBV6-5|12|TRBJ2-7
CASSFGRNEQYF
TGTGCCAGCAGTTTCGGGAGAAACGAGCAGTACTTC
>.|TRBD1|TRBV11-2|15|TRBJ2-2
CASSLGTGWTGELFF
TGTGCCAGCAGCCTGGGGACAGGGTGGACCGGGGAGCTGTTTTTT
>.|.|TRBV15|15|TRBJ2-3
CATSGSRGSTDTQYF
TGTGCCACCAGCGGATCGAGGGGGAGCACAGATACGCAGTATTTT
>once|TRBD1|TRBV9|18|TRBJ2-6
CASSFSGQGGPGANVLTF
TGTGCCAGCAGCTTCTCGGGACAGGGCGGCCCCGGGGCCAACGTCCTGACTTTC
>.|.|TRBV7-9|15|TRBJ2-3
CASSLVVGRPDTQYF
TGTGCCAGCAGCTTAGTAGTGGGCCGGCCAGATACGCAGTATTTT
>.|TRBD1|TRBV27|14|TRBJ1-4
CASSTGQASGKLFF
TGTGCCAGCAGTACGGGACAGGCCTCGGGAAAACTGTTTTTT
>.|TRBD2|TRBV9|16|TRBJ2-1
CASSLRAGTSNNEQFF
TGTGCCAGCAGCCTCAGGGCGGGGACTAGCAACAATGAGCAGTTCTTC
>.|.|TRBV6-1|13|TRBJ2-5
CASSEEPVGTQYF
TGTGCCAGCAGTGAAGAGCCGGTTGGGACCCAGTACTTC
>.|TRBD2|TRBV27|15|TRBJ2-7
CASSQGLAGVGEQYF
TGTGCCAGCAGCCAAGGACTAGCGGGAGTGGGAGAGCAGTACTTC
>once|.|TRBV30|13|TRBJ1-2
CASATDTNYGYTF
TGTGCCTCCGCGACAGACACTAACTATGGCTACACCTTC
>.|.|TRBV19|11|TRBJ1-2
CASSMGDGYTF
TGTGCCAGTAGTATGGGAGATGGCTACACCTTC
>.|.|TRBV2|14|TRBJ1-5
CASSEERTDQPQHF
TGTGCCAGCAGTGAAGAGAGGACAGATCAGCCCCAGCATTTT
>.|.|TRBV28|14|TRBJ2-7
CASSLEGGSNEQYF
TGTGCCAGCAGTTTAGAGGGTGGGTCCAACGAGCAGTACTTC
>.|TRBD1|TRBV2|17|TRBJ1-2
CAGCLDQGRTGNNGYTF
TGTGCCGGTTGTTTGGACCAGGGACGGACAGGGAATAATGGCTACACCTTC
>.|.|TRBV7-2|13|TRBJ2-3
CASLLAGTDTQYF
TGTGCCAGTCTTCTAGCTGGCACAGATACGCAGTATTTT
>.|.|TRBV10-3|13|TRBJ2-7
CAISGGRAYEQYF
TGTGCCATCAGTGGCGGCAGGGCCTACGAGCAGTACTTC
>.|.|TRBV11-2|15|TRBJ2-1
CASSLKPTEGDEQFF
TGTGCCAGCAGCTTAAAACCCACGGAGGGCGATGAGCAGTTCTTC
>.|.|TRBV18|13|TRBJ2-1
CASSQTNYNEQFF
TGTGCCAGCTCACAGACTAACTACAATGAGCAGTTCTTC
>.|.|TRBV6-1|14|TRBJ2-5
CASSALGVQETQYF
TGTGCCAGCAGTGCCCTAGGGGTCCAAGAGACCCAGTACTTC
>.|TRBD1|TRBV9|15|TRBJ1-2
CASSQTGGGSYGYTF
TGTGCCAGCAGCCAAACAGGGGGCGGAAGCTATGGCTACACCTTC
>.|TRBD1|TRBV11-3|14|TRBJ1-1
CASSPWTGNTEAFF
TGTGCCAGCAGCCCTTGGACAGGGAACACTGAAGCTTTCTTT
>.|TRBD2|TRBV4-1|15|TRBJ2-3
CASSRGLAGTDTQYF
TGCGCCAGCAGCAGGGGACTAGCGGGGACAGATACGCAGTATTTT
>.|.|TRBV28|13|TRBJ2-7
CASSFPSSYEQYF
TGTGCCAGCAGTTTCCCCAGCTCCTACGAGCAGTACTTC
>.|.|TRBV19|11|TRBJ1-1
CASRLGAEAFF
TGTGCCAGCCGCCTCGGGGCTGAAGCTTTCTTT
>.|.|TRBV5-1|10|TRBJ2-7
CAYSPNEQYF
TGCGCCTACTCTCCGAACGAGCAGTACTTC
>.|TRBD1|TRBV4-2|16|TRBJ1-4
CASSHRPGTGDEKLFF
TGTGCCAGCAGCCATCGTCCCGGGACAGGCGATGAAAAACTGTTTTTT
>.|.|TRBV6-6|15|TRBJ1-2
CASSYSAGGNYGYTF
TGTGCCAGCAGTTACTCGGCCGGGGGGAACTATGGCTACACCTTC